These T cell receptor beta chains were read from a single sample in a study of blood T cell repertoires in COVID-19. Method: immunoSEQ multiplex PCR; TCRdb's copy keeps in-frame clones and lacks some. This table holds more than 95,000 clones, about four fifths found once. Sequencing input: peripheral blood. The receptors were gathered from a man between 60 and 75 years old with acute or convalescent COVID-19. The CDR3 runs from the conserved cysteine through the conserved F or W. The D gene is left open where the match is weak. Where a row states a size, it is once, few, many or the class of an expanded clone; other rows omit it.

clone size	V gene	J gene	D gene	CDR3 DNA	CDR3 protein
NA	TRBV10-2	TRBJ1-1	NA	TGCGCCAGCAGTGTACGGAGGGGTGGTACTGAAGCTTTCTTT	CASSVRRGGTEAFF
few	TRBV28	TRBJ2-2	NA	TGTGCCAGCAGCCCCAAGGGAGCTCCGAACACCGGGGAGCTGTTTTTT	CASSPKGAPNTGELFF
few	TRBV6-5	TRBJ1-1	NA	TGTGCCAGCAGCTACAGAGGTGGCACTGAAGCTTTCTTT	CASSYRGGTEAFF
NA	TRBV14	TRBJ2-2	NA	TGTGCCCTCGGGAGCGGCACCGGGGAGCTGTTTTTT	CALGSGTGELFF
NA	TRBV3-1/TRBV3-2	TRBJ2-1	NA	TGTGCCAGCAGCCAAGCGGATGAGCAGTTCTTC	CASSQADEQFF
NA	TRBV7-9	TRBJ1-4	NA	TGTGCCAGCAGCATACAGGGATGGGAAGAAAAACTGTTTTTT	CASSIQGWEEKLFF
NA	TRBV28	TRBJ2-7	TRBD2	TGTGCCAGCAGTTTAGGGACTAGCGGGAGGGCCTCCTACGAGCAGTACTTC	CASSLGTSGRASYEQYF
NA	TRBV15	TRBJ2-1	NA	TGTGCCACCAGCAGACTTGAGAACAGACCCGACAATGAGCAGTTCTTC	CATSRLENRPDNEQFF
NA	TRBV5-1	TRBJ1-2	NA	TGCGCCAGCAGGCCTACCCGTACAGGGAGTAACTATGGCTACACCTTC	CASRPTRTGSNYGYTF
NA	TRBV28	TRBJ2-5	NA	TGTGCCAGCAGTTATAACCAGTACACCCAGTACTTC	CASSYNQYTQYF
NA	TRBV5-4	TRBJ1-2	TRBD1	TGTGCCAGCAGCAAAGGGACAGGGGCTGATGGCTACACCTTC	CASSKGTGADGYTF
NA	TRBV6-5	TRBJ2-7	TRBD1	TGTGCCAGCAGTTACCGGACAGGGGTCTGGGCCGAGCAGTACTTC	CASSYRTGVWAEQYF
NA	TRBV24-1	TRBJ1-5	TRBD1	TGTGCCACCGCGGGACAGGCCGATCAGCCCCAGCATTTT	CATAGQADQPQHF
NA	TRBV29-1	TRBJ2-3	TRBD2	TGCAGCGTTGAGGGAGGGGACCGGGACGGAATCACAGATACGCAGTATTTT	CSVEGGDRDGITDTQYF
NA	TRBV5-4	TRBJ1-1	TRBD1	TGTGCCAGCAGCCGCGCGACAGGGGAAAACACTGAAGCTTTCTTT	CASSRATGENTEAFF
NA	TRBV19	TRBJ2-5	TRBD1	TGTGCCAGTGTGGACAGGGCCTTAGAGACCCAGTACTTC	CASVDRALETQYF
NA	TRBV5-1	TRBJ2-2	NA	TGCGCCAGCAGCATACAGGTAAAAACCGGGGAGCTGTTTTTT	CASSIQVKTGELFF
NA	TRBV7-2	TRBJ2-3	NA	TGTGCCAGCAGCTTCGGGACTGCTTACACAGATACGCAGTATTTT	CASSFGTAYTDTQYF
few	TRBV5-1	TRBJ2-7	TRBD1	TGCGCAAGCACCTCAAGGGGACAGGGCTCCGAGCAGTACTTC	CASTSRGQGSEQYF
few	TRBV7-8	TRBJ2-3	NA	TGTGCCAGCAGCTTAAGGACTACTATCACAGATACGCAGTATTTT	CASSLRTTITDTQYF